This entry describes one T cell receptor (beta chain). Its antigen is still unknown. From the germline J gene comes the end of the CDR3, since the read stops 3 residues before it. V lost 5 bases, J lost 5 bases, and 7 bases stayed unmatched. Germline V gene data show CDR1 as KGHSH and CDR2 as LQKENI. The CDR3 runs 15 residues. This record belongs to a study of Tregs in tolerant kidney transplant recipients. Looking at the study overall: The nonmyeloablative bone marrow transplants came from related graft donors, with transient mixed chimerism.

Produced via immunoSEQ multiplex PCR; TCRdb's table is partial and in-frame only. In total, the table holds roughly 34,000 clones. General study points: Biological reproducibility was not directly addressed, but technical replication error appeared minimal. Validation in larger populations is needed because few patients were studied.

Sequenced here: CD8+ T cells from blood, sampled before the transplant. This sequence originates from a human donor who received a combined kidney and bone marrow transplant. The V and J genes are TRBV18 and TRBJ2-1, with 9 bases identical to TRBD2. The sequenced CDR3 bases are TGTGCCAGCTCATCCTGGACTAGCGACAACAATGAG. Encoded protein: CASSSWTSDNNE. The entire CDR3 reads CASSSWTSDNNEQFF.